This TCR beta chain originates from a study of Tregs in tolerant kidney transplant recipients. Details on this clone: Its antigen is undetermined. The read falls 3 residues short of the CDR3 end, and the missing part is taken from the germline J gene.

V shed 0 bases and J shed 0 bases, with 9 bases lying between them. Germline V lookup: CDR1 ENHRY, CDR2 SYGVKD. The CDR3 is made up of 16 amino acids. Mixed chimerism was transient after nonmyeloablative marrow transplants from related graft donors. Thawed PBMCs were FACS-sorted into unstimulated CD4+CD25+CD127- regulatory T cells, CD4+CD25- non-regulatory cells, CD4 and CD8 cells. Overall study results and limits: Some patients' samples used different primers over time, so nucleotide sequences weren't comparable.

The table came from immunoSEQ multiplex PCR; TCRdb's copy has only in-frame clones and leaves some out. The sample is made up of about 31,000 clones, and the top ten hold under 2% of it. V and J are TRBV10-3 and TRBJ2-4; a possible D gene is TRBD2 (6 bases). Here the sequenced sample was CD4+ T cells from blood (PBMCs), taken 24 months after the transplant. The sequence was collected from a human patient who received a combined kidney and bone marrow transplant. Part of the T cells may come from the graft donor. Incomplete CDR3 DNA: TGTGCCATCAGTGAGTCGTTGGGACTAGCCAAAAACATT. Its protein is CAISESLGLAKNI. The CDR3 reads in full as CAISESLGLAKNIQYF.